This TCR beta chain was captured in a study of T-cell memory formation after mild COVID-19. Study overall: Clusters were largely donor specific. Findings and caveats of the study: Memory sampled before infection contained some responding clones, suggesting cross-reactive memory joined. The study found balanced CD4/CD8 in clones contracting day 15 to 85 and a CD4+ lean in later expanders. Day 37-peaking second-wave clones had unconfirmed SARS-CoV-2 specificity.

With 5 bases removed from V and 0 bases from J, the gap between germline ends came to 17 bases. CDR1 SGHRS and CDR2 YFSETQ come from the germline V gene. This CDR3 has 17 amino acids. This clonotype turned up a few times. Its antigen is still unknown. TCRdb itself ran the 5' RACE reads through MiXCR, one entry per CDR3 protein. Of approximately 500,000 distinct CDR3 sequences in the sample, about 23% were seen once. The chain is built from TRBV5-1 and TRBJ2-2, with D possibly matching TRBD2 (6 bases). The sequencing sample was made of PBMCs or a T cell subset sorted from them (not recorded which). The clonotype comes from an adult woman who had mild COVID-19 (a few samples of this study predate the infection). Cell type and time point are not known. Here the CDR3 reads CASSRGGGIANTGELFF. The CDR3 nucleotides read TGCGCCAGCAGTCGGGGCGGCGGGATCGCGAACACCGGGGAGCTGTTTTTT.